This TCR beta chain is drawn from a study of blood T cell repertoires in COVID-19 (dated by TCRdb to about 2020). A note on the overall study: Samples covering the acute and convalescent phases of COVID-19 were provided by collaborators in the United States, Italy and Spain. The repertoires were released in a freely available public database meant as a resource for research on the immune response to SARS-CoV-2. The material from the prospective study consisted of cDNA or gDNA derived from T cells, B-cell-depleted T cells, or PBMCs. Subjects who had been exposed to COVID-19, were actively infected with it, or had recovered from it provided the deeply sampled blood TCRbeta repertoires that made up the dataset. Nearly every sample came with metadata listing a de-identified subject ID, COVID-19 status, age in years and sex. Where HLA class I and class II types were available, the types were taken from metadata supplied by the sample provider, not from assay-based typing. Samples came from the ongoing ImmuneRACE study (first 160 participants) plus 1,254 subjects from 6 global collaborators. What the work shows at the level of the full study, not this receptor alone: The amount of clinical and demographic metadata varied by source and participant and was provided uncurated.

Remarks on this clone: Its antigen is currently not known. Nothing much larger sits one base from this clone, and base qualities are not available.

Deletion took 2 bases off V and 9 bases off J, with a span of 11 bases between the germline ends. Sequences SGHTA (CDR1) and FQGNSA (CDR2) are obtained from the germline V gene. The CDR3, from cysteine to phenylalanine, totals 13 residues. Left in the record is the CDR3 DNA by itself, 39 bases read in frame from the first base. The collaborating institutions used their own protocols to collect whole blood in K2EDTA tubes. Collaborator samples were shipped for TCRbeta analysis as frozen whole blood, isolated PBMCs, or DNA extracted from either sample type. TCRbeta CDR3 regions were amplified from genomic DNA by means of the immunoSEQ Assay, a bias-controlled multiplex PCR. The study's processing was this. The number of nucleated cells in each sample was estimated from the amplification of reference gene primers within the assay. To quantify the absolute abundance of each unique TCRbeta CDR3 rearrangement, sequence reads were collapsed and filtered. For each sample, productive Simpson clonality was calculated by taking the square root of Simpson's diversity index across productive rearrangements. TCRdb took over this immuneACCESS table, retaining in-frame rearrangements with V and J assigned. Such tables are incomplete; in checked studies, under half of the missing clones stem from an unresolved V gene, and the remainder is unexplained. The DNA was the basis for D and trimming; V, J and clone size are from that table. The sample yields roughly 220,000 clones; less than 90% were counted once. The ten largest account for 20% of the sample.

The rearrangement joined TRBV7-2 to TRBJ1-5; the D gene is not confidently resolved. This receptor was taken from a man aged 25-40 years with active or convalescent COVID-19. Specimen: peripheral blood. For the CDR3, the sequence is CASSLTGMGPQHF. The base sequence is TGTGCCAGCAGCTTAACCGGGATGGGGCCCCAGCATTTT.